The entry below gives a single TCR beta chain sequence along with its context. Its specificity is not known. The data originate from a study of OX40 agonist ivuxolimab in advanced cancers. Regarding the study as a whole: Circulating CD4+ and CD8+ T cells showed clonal expansion by week 6 at 0.1 to 3.0 mg/kg. On average, CD8+ T cells had more expanded clones than CD4+.

Drawing of blood for sampling happened at baseline, at cycle 4 day 1, and at cycle 7 day 1. V was clipped by 5 bases and J by 0 bases, with 17 bases between them. The CDR3 covers 18 residues. Per germline, CDR1 SGHTA and CDR2 FQGTGA. Assay: immunoSEQ multiplex PCR; the TCRdb copy retains only in-frame clones and omits some. This table holds tens of thousands of clones, 60% to 80% found once. The clonotype was recovered from an adult with an advanced solid tumor such as melanoma, head and neck, liver or kidney cancer. Sample: CD4+ or CD8+ T cells sorted from blood, taken in a trial of the OX40 agonist ivuxolimab. J is TRBJ2-6 and V is TRBV7-3, with D possibly matching TRBD2 (5 bases). The chain's CDR3 is CASSPSFRGSSGANVLTF. As DNA, the CDR3 is TGTGCCAGCAGCCCTAGCTTTCGGGGTAGCTCTGGGGCCAACGTCCTGACTTTC. The whole variable domain, remainder taken from reference TRBV7-3 and TRBJ2-6, is GAGVSQTPSNKVTEKGKYVELRCDPISGHTALYWYRQSLGQGPEFLIYFQGTGAADDSGLPNDRFFAVRPEGSVSTLKIQRTERGDSAVYLCASSPSFRGSSGANVLTFGAGSRLTVL.